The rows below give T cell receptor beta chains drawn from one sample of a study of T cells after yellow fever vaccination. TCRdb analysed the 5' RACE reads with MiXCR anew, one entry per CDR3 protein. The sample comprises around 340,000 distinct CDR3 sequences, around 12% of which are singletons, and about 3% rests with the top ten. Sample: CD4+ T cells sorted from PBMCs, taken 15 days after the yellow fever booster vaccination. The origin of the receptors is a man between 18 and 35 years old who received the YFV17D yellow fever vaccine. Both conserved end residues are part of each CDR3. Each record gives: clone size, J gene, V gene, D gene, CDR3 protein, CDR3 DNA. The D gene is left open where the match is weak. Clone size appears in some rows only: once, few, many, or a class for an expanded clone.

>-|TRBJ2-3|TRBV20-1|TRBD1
CSAPGQGFRDTQYF
TGCAGTGCACCGGGACAGGGTTTTCGAGATACGCAGTATTTT
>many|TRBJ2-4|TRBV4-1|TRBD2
CASSQDRPSGGAEDIQYF
TGCGCCAGCAGCCAAGATAGGCCTAGCGGGGGGGCCGAGGACATTCAGTACTTC
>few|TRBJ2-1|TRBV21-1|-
CASSKGRLAGESSYNEQFF
TGTGCCAGCAGCAAAGGGAGACTAGCGGGGGAGAGCTCCTACAATGAGCAGTTCTTC
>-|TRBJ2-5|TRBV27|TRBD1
CASSFGTGGSDPQYF
TGTGCCAGCAGTTTCGGCACAGGGGGCAGCGATCCCCAGTACTTC
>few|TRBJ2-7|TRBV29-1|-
CSVVLDEQYF
TGCAGCGTTGTCCTAGACGAGCAGTACTTC
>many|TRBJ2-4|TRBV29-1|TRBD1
CSVEGQGKNIQYF
TGCAGCGTTGAAGGACAGGGAAAAAACATTCAGTACTTC
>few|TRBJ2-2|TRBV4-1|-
CASSQENPSDGELFF
TGCGCCAGCAGCCAGGAGAACCCATCGGACGGGGAGCTGTTTTTT
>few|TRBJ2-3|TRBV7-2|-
CASSLVMNTDTQYF
TGTGCCAGCAGCTTGGTGATGAACACAGATACGCAGTATTTT
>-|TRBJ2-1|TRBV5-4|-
CASSFGQTLGDEQFF
TGTGCCAGCAGCTTTGGGCAGACATTGGGCGATGAGCAGTTCTTC
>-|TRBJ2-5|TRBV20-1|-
CSADTQETQYF
TGCAGTGCGGACACCCAAGAGACCCAGTACTTC
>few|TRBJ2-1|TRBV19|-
CASSMEGSSSYNEQFF
TGTGCCAGTAGTATGGAGGGGTCAAGCTCCTACAATGAGCAGTTCTTC
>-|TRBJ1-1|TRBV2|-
CASSEGDTGAFF
TGTGCCAGCAGTGAGGGGGACACCGGAGCTTTCTTT
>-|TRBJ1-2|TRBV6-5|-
CASRGQDYGYTF
TGTGCCAGCAGGGGGCAGGACTATGGCTACACCTTC
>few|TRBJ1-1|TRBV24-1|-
CATSDANGAEDFF
TGTGCCACCAGTGATGCTAATGGTGCTGAAGATTTCTTT
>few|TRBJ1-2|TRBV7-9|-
CASSKTRGGPIAGYGYTF
TGTGCCAGCAGCAAAACCCGGGGAGGACCCATTGCAGGCTATGGCTACACCTTC
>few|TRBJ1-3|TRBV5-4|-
CASYRTGLGRFGNTIYF
TGTGCCAGCTACAGGACCGGTCTCGGGCGGTTTGGAAACACCATATATTTT
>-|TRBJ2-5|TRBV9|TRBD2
CASSETSGGYQETQYF
TGTGCCAGCAGCGAGACTAGCGGGGGGTACCAAGAGACCCAGTACTTC
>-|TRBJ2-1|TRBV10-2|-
CASSESAAPFF
TGCGCCAGCAGTGAGTCTGCGGCTCCGTTCTTC
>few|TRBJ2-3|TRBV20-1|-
CSSLKGGVTDTQYF
TGCAGTTCCCTGAAGGGTGGGGTCACAGATACGCAGTATTTT
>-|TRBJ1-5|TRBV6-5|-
CASSPRGQPQHF
TGTGCCAGCAGTCCGAGGGGCCAGCCCCAGCATTTT
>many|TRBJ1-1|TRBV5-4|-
CASSRPFLKQGTEAFF
TGTGCCAGCAGCCGTCCTTTTTTAAAACAGGGTACTGAAGCTTTCTTT
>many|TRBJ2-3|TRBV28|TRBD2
CASTLAGGSTDTQYF
TGTGCCAGCACCCTAGCGGGGGGAAGCACAGATACGCAGTATTTT
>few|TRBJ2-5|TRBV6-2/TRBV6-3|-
CASSLSGFQETQYF
TGTGCCAGCAGTTTATCAGGGTTCCAAGAGACCCAGTACTTC
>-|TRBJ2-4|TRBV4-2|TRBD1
CASSPTGASGIQYF
TGTGCCAGCAGCCCGACAGGGGCGTCTGGCATTCAGTACTTC
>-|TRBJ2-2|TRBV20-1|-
CSAREADRGTGELFF
TGCAGTGCTAGAGAAGCGGACAGAGGAACCGGGGAGCTGTTTTTT
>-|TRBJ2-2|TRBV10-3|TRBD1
CAISDSRLGTGVSNTGELFF
TGTGCCATCAGTGATTCTCGGCTGGGGACAGGGGTCTCGAACACCGGGGAGCTGTTTTTT
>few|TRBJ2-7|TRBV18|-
CASSPRGPGTGYEQYF
TGTGCCAGCTCACCACGGGGCCCCGGCACTGGTTACGAGCAGTACTTC
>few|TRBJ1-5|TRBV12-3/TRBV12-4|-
CASSLMWQPQHF
TGTGCCAGCAGTTTAATGTGGCAGCCCCAGCATTTT
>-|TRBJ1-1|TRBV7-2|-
CASSLVRADEAFF
TGTGCCAGCAGCTTAGTACGCGCAGATGAAGCTTTCTTT
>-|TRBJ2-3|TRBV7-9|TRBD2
CASSLPASGVTDTQYF
TGTGCCAGCAGCTTACCGGCTAGCGGGGTCACAGATACGCAGTATTTT
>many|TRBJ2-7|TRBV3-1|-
CASSPRAGTYEQYF
TGTGCCAGCAGCCCGCGGGCGGGGACCTACGAGCAGTACTTC
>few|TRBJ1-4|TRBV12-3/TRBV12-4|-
CASRSEKKLFF
TGTGCCAGCAGGTCGGAAAAAAAACTGTTTTTT
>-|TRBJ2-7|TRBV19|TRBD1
CASSTQTGAYEQYF
TGTGCCAGTAGTACCCAGACAGGGGCCTACGAGCAGTACTTC
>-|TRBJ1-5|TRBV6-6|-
CAGGGTGESNQPQHF
TGTGCCGGGGGGGGTACAGGTGAGAGCAATCAGCCCCAGCATTTT
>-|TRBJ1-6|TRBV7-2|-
CASSLAQQGLGNNSPLHF
TGTGCCAGCAGCTTAGCTCAGCAGGGACTGGGGAATAATTCACCCCTCCACTTT
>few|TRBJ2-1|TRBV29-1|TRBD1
CSSGRGGGNEQFF
TGCAGCTCTGGAAGAGGGGGCGGGAATGAGCAGTTCTTC
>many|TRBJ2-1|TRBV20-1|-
CSASRGPDPSYNEQFF
TGCAGTGCTTCCCGGGGACCGGACCCCTCGTACAATGAGCAGTTCTTC
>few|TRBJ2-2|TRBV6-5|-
CASSYGTENTGELFF
TGTGCCAGCAGTTATGGAACGGAGAACACCGGGGAGCTGTTTTTT
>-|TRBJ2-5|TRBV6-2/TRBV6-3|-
CASSYPVQTQYF
TGTGCCAGCAGTTACCCGGTACAGACCCAGTATTTC
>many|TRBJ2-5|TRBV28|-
CASSTRGKETQYF
TGTGCCAGCAGTACCCGGGGGAAAGAGACCCAGTACTTC
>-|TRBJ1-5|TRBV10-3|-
CAISDEEYSNQPQHF
TGTGCCATCAGTGACGAGGAGTATAGCAATCAGCCCCAGCATTTT
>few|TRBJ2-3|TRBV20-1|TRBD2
CSAKGLAVSSGTDTQYF
TGCAGTGCCAAGGGACTAGCGGTTTCCTCGGGCACAGATACGCAGTATTTT
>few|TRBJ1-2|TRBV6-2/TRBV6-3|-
CASRRRGGYTF
TGTGCCAGCCGACGGAGAGGCGGCTACACCTTC
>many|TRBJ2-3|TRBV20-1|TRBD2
CSASGLAGGPDTQYF
TGCAGTGCCTCAGGACTAGCCGGCGGACCAGATACGCAGTATTTT
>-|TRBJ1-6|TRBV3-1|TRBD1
CASSRRAGGKYNSPLHF
TGTGCCAGCAGCCGGAGGGCAGGGGGCAAGTATAATTCACCCCTCCACTTT
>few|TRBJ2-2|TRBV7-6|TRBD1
CASSSRQGQNTGELFF
TGTGCCAGCAGCTCAAGACAGGGACAGAACACCGGGGAGCTGTTTTTT
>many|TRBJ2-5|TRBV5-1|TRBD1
CASSPRTGRETQYF
TGCGCCAGCAGCCCCAGGACAGGGCGAGAGACCCAGTACTTC
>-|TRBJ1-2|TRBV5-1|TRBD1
CASSLGRRRVGQGAKYGYTF
TGCGCCAGCAGCTTGGGCCGGCGGCGCGTCGGACAGGGGGCGAAATATGGCTACACCTTC
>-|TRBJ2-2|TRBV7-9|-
CASSAREYGELFF
TGTGCCAGCAGCGCCCGGGAATACGGGGAGCTGTTTTTT
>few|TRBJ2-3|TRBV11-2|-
CASSLGPGLPTDTQYF
TGTGCCAGCAGCTTAGGTCCCGGACTGCCCACAGATACGCAGTATTTT